One and the same sample provided the 9 T cell receptor beta chains below, sequenced in a study of T cell repertoires in cytomegalovirus infection. One entry per CDR3 protein, called by TCRdb with MiXCR from the reads. The table lists almost 300,000 distinct CDR3 sequences, 9.6% of them singletons. Source material: PBMCs. These receptor sequences come from a human donor in good health (CMV status not recorded). Some clones in this sample may be carry-over from other donors' samples.

This clonotype has a count of ten or more. The gene calls are TRBV10-3 and TRBJ2-3, with TRBD2 matching over 16 bases. Losses at the gene ends were 8 bases for V and 2 bases for J; bases not matched to a gene: 7. Germline V gene lookup returns CDR1 ENHRY and CDR2 SYGVKD. The CDR3 spans 17 residues. CDR3 bases: TGTGCCATCGCTCCGGGACTAGCGGGGGGGTACACAGATACGCAGTATTTT. This codes for CAIAPGLAGGYTDTQYF.

This clonotype was seen just once. For the CDR3, the DNA is TGTGCCAGCAGTTACTCCGACAGGGGCACTTCACCCCTCCACTTT. Translation: CASSYSDRGTSPLHF. The chain recombines TRBV6-5 with TRBJ1-6, with 8 bases matching TRBD1. The CDR3 covers 15 residues. The germline V gene encodes CDR1 MNHEY and CDR2 SVGAGI. V gave up 0 bases and J gave up 9 bases; unmatched junction bases: 4.

This clonotype was seen ten or more times. The rearrangement links TRBV28 to TRBJ1-1; 9 bases align to TRBD1. Germline assignment: CDR1 MDHEN and CDR2 SYDVKM. V shed 6 bases and J 5 bases; nucleotides not matched to a gene: 7. CDR3 length equals 14 residues. Written as DNA, the CDR3 is TGTGCCAGCAGCATAACAGGGGGCAGAACTGAAGCTTTCTTT. This encodes CASSITGGRTEAFF. Filled out from reference TRBV28 and TRBJ1-1, the complete variable domain reads DVKVTQSSRYLVKRTGEKVFLECVQDMDHENMFWYRQDPGLGLRLIYFSYDVKMKEKGDIPEGYSVSREKKERFSLILESASTNQTSMYLCASSITGGRTEAFFGQGTRLTVV.

In its sample, this clonotype was seen many times. This chain links TRBV7-6 with TRBJ2-3, with TRBD2 matching 10 bases. V lost 0 bases, J lost 4 bases, and 4 bases stayed unmatched. The CDR3 spans 16 residues. Germline loops: CDR1 SGHVS, CDR2 FNYEAQ. CDR3 protein: CASSLALAGASDTQYF. The DNA for the CDR3 is TGTGCCAGCAGCTTAGCCCTAGCGGGGGCCTCAGATACGCAGTATTTT.

The rearrangement uses TRBV9 and TRBJ2-5; D gene unclear. V gave up 2 bases and J gave up 0 bases, with 11 bases separating them. This CDR3 has 15 amino acids. Germline lookup yields CDR1 SGDLS and CDR2 YYNGEE. The CDR3, as DNA: TGTGCCAGCAGCGTTTCGACACGACACCAAGAGACCCAGTACTTC. Its translation: CASSVSTRHQETQYF. Full variable domain (outside the CDR3, taken from reference TRBV9 and TRBJ2-5): DSGVTQTPKHLITATGQRVTLRCSPRSGDLSVYWYQQSLDQGLQFLIQYYNGEERAKGNILERFSAQQFPDLHSELNLSSLELGDSALYFCASSVSTRHQETQYFGPGTRLLVL.

Many counts were recorded for this clonotype. The chain employs TRBV10-2 and TRBJ1-1, with TRBD1 matching over 7 bases. CDR1 is WSHSY, CDR2 SAAADI, per germline. Unmatched junction bases numbered 10, after V lost 6 bases and J lost 6 bases. The CDR3 length is 14 residues. In DNA, the CDR3 is TGCGCCAGCAGGACGACAGGGATAAGGTCTGAAGCTTTCTTT. Translating it yields CASRTTGIRSEAFF.

This clonotype was detected ten times or more. The V and J genes are TRBV7-3 and TRBJ2-1; TRBD2 matches 8 bases. The CDR3 runs 13 residues. Germline loops: CDR1 SGHTA, CDR2 FQGTGA. Germline trimming cut 4 bases from V and 9 bases from J; bases unmatched to any gene: 5. The CDR3 sequence is CASSWGTRSEQFF. In nucleotides, the CDR3 is TGTGCCAGCAGCTGGGGGACTAGAAGTGAGCAGTTCTTC. The variable domain in full, completed from reference TRBV7-3 and TRBJ2-1, reads GAGVSQTPSNKVTEKGKYVELRCDPISGHTALYWYRQSLGQGPEFLIYFQGTGAADDSGLPNDRFFAVRPEGSVSTLKIQRTERGDSAVYLCASSWGTRSEQFFGPGTRLTVL.

There are many counts of this clonotype. V is TRBV7-2 and J is TRBJ1-1, with D unclear. This CDR3 has 13 residues. V was pared by 0 bases and J by 10 bases, with 12 bases between. The germline V gene has CDR1 SGHTA and CDR2 FQGNSA. CDR3 amino acids: CASSLALYQGAFF. The CDR3 nucleotides read TGTGCCAGCAGCTTAGCGCTGTACCAAGGAGCTTTCTTT.

The V and J genes are TRBV6-5 and TRBJ1-1; 8 nucleotides agree with TRBD1. Germline V gene data show CDR1 as MNHEY and CDR2 as SVGAGI. This CDR3 region has 15 residues. Trimming took 0 bases from V and 3 from J; bases not matched to a gene: 3. The CDR3 DNA is TGTGCCAGCAGTTACTCGAGGACAGGGTACACTGAAGCTTTCTTT. Its translation is CASSYSRTGYTEAFF.